This is a list of T cell receptor beta chains from one sample in a study of cytomegalovirus exposure and HLA in healthy donors. TCRdb's copy holds only in-frame clones and misses some; the assay was immunoSEQ multiplex PCR. The sample has around 94,000 clones, 78% seen once. Sequencing input: PBMCs. Every receptor here comes from a male donor in good health and CMV-seropositive. CDR3s include the opening cysteine and the closing phenylalanine or tryptophan. The D gene is left open where the match is weak. Part of the rows lack a size; the others show once, few, many or a class for expanded clones.

abundance	v_gene	d_gene	j_gene	CDR3nt	CDR3aa
.	TRBV6-1	TRBD1	TRBJ1-5	TGTGCCAGCACTGTCCAGGGGGCCTCAAATCAGCCCCAGCATTTT	CASTVQGASNQPQHF
.	TRBV6-5	.	TRBJ1-2	TGTGCCAGCAGCCCCCGTAAGGGAGGGGACGGCTACACCTTC	CASSPRKGGDGYTF
.	TRBV10-2	TRBD2	TRBJ2-7	TGCGCCAGCAGTCCTAGCGGGGGCCGCTACGAGCAGTACTTC	CASSPSGGRYEQYF
.	TRBV5-1	.	TRBJ2-7	TGCGCCAGCAGCAGCGGCCTAACCTACGAGCAGTACTTC	CASSSGLTYEQYF
.	TRBV11-2	.	TRBJ2-3	TGTGCCAGCAGTCTGACAGAGTACACAGATACGCAGTATTTT	CASSLTEYTDTQYF
.	TRBV6-5	.	TRBJ2-5	TGTGCCAGCATTGGCGGGATCCGGGAGACCCAGTACTTC	CASIGGIRETQYF
.	TRBV5-1	.	TRBJ1-1	TGCGCCAGCAGCCTCGGCAGGGGCGCGAAGAACACTGAAGCTTTCTTT	CASSLGRGAKNTEAFF
once	TRBV19	.	TRBJ1-5	TGTGCCACCACGGATTCGGGGGGCTATAGCAATCAGCCCCAGCATTTT	CATTDSGGYSNQPQHF
.	TRBV25-1	.	TRBJ1-2	TGTGCCAGCAGTGAATTTGGGGGGAACTATGGCTACACCTTC	CASSEFGGNYGYTF
.	TRBV18	TRBD2	TRBJ2-1	TGTGCCAGCTCTCCTCGCGCGGGGGCCTACAATGAGCAGTTCTTC	CASSPRAGAYNEQFF
.	TRBV29-1	TRBD1	TRBJ2-2	TGCAGCGTTTGGGTCTTTGGGACAGGGGTCACCGGGGAGCTGTTTTTT	CSVWVFGTGVTGELFF
once	TRBV9	TRBD2	TRBJ2-1	TGTGCCAGCAGCGTCCTAGAGCGGGGGGGCCGGTCTGAGCAGTTCTTC	CASSVLERGGRSEQFF
.	TRBV7-2	.	TRBJ2-2	TGTGCCAGCAGCCTCCAGACAGGGAACACCGGGGAGCTGTTTTTT	CASSLQTGNTGELFF
.	TRBV15	.	TRBJ2-7	TGTGCCACCAGTCCCGTCAGGGGAATCAACGAGCAGTACTTC	CATSPVRGINEQYF
.	TRBV11-1	.	TRBJ2-3	TGTGCCAGCAGCTTACGGCTCCCGGGACTCAAAGCCACAGATACGCAGTATTTT	CASSLRLPGLKATDTQYF
.	TRBV9	.	TRBJ1-1	TGTGCCAGCAGCTTTCAGATGAACACTGAAGCTTTCTTT	CASSFQMNTEAFF
once	TRBV30	.	TRBJ2-1	TGTGCCTGGGGCGCGGTAGAGCAGTTCTTC	CAWGAVEQFF
.	TRBV25-1	TRBD1	TRBJ1-2	TGTGCCAGCAGTTGGCAGGACAGGGTCGATGGCTACACCTTC	CASSWQDRVDGYTF
.	TRBV7-2	TRBD2	TRBJ2-1	TGTGCCAGCAGCCTCCGGACTAGCGGGAGTAACAATGAGCAGTTCTTC	CASSLRTSGSNNEQFF
.	TRBV4-1	.	TRBJ1-2	TGCGCCAGCAGCCAGCTGTCAGGGGCAATGGATGGCTACACCTTC	CASSQLSGAMDGYTF
.	TRBV29-1	.	TRBJ1-1	TGCAGCCCCTTGAGGGGAGGTATCACTGAAGCTTTCTTT	CSPLRGGITEAFF
.	TRBV29-1	.	TRBJ2-2	TGCAGCGTTGAGTTGGGGGGGGCTGCCTTGGATGCCGGGGAGCTGTTTTTT	CSVELGGAALDAGELFF
.	TRBV9	.	TRBJ2-1	TGTGCCAGCAGCGTAGCTCCGAGCTCCTACAATGAGCAGTTCTTC	CASSVAPSSYNEQFF
.	TRBV9	TRBD1	TRBJ1-3	TGTGCCAGCGCCCAATCGACAGGGGATAGAGGAAACACCATATATTTT	CASAQSTGDRGNTIYF
.	TRBV19	TRBD1	TRBJ1-1	TGTGCCAGTAGTTTGGGACAGACCACTGAAGCTTTCTTT	CASSLGQTTEAFF
.	TRBV28	.	TRBJ1-2	TGTGCCAGCAGTTTACCAGGGATTGGCTATGGCTACACCTTC	CASSLPGIGYGYTF
.	TRBV14	.	TRBJ2-7	TGTGCCAGCAGCCGGCAGGGATTTGGACCAGACGAGCAGTACTTC	CASSRQGFGPDEQYF
.	TRBV25-1	TRBD1	TRBJ1-6	TGTGCCAGCAGTCCCTGGCAACAGGGGTTTAATTCACCCCTCCACTTT	CASSPWQQGFNSPLHF
.	TRBV5-1	.	TRBJ2-7	TGCGCCAGCAGCTTGGCGTCCCAGGAAAAATACGAGCAGTACTTC	CASSLASQEKYEQYF
.	TRBV11-2	TRBD1	TRBJ1-2	TGTGCCAGCAGCTTAGGAGGGGGCGGCTACACCTTC	CASSLGGGGYTF
.	TRBV6-6	.	TRBJ1-2	TGTGCCAGCAGAGAGGGCGTAAACTATGGCTACACCTTC	CASREGVNYGYTF
.	TRBV30	TRBD1	TRBJ1-6	TGTGCCTGGAGAGGACAGGGGTTTTCACCCCTCCACTTT	CAWRGQGFSPLHF
.	TRBV21-1	.	TRBJ2-7	TGTGCCAGCAGCAACGGAGGCTATACGACAGGATCATCCTACGAGCAGTACTTC	CASSNGGYTTGSSYEQYF
.	TRBV28	TRBD2	TRBJ2-4	TGTGCCAGCAGTCAGATGACTAGCGGGAGTTTAGCCAAAAACATTCAGTACTTC	CASSQMTSGSLAKNIQYF
.	TRBV14	.	TRBJ1-2	TGTGCCAGCAGTTTCCAGACAGGAGAGGTTTGGGGCTACACCTTC	CASSFQTGEVWGYTF